This T cell receptor beta chain derives from a study of monozygotic twins with inflammatory bowel disease. Isolation of total RNA was performed on whole blood, with no prior T cell sorting. There are 15 residues in the CDR3. Germline lookup yields CDR1 DFQATT and CDR2 SNEGSKA (reference sequence). Total RNA amounting to 3500 ng went into each TCR library. cDNA encoding TCRalpha and TCRbeta underwent two nested PCRs of 16 and 9 cycles, each of which was followed by bead purification. Using the 5' RACE reads, TCRdb records one entry per CDR3 protein without DNA. The repertoire shows 150,000 to 200,000 distinct CDR3 sequences; the top ten hold just under 7.5%.

This TCR came from a human donor with ulcerative colitis or Crohn's disease, or a healthy co-twin of an affected twin (not recorded which). The chain employs TRBV20-1 and TRBJ1-1; TCRdb selects TRBD1, and the lack of DNA leaves this call unchecked. Material: blood. CDR3 protein: CSARDAGQMNTEAFF.